A single sample is the source of the 28 T cell receptor beta chains below, sequenced in a study of shared clonotypes between healthy human individuals. Method: immunoSEQ multiplex PCR; TCRdb's copy keeps in-frame clones and lacks some. The sample has about 2.4 million clones, over 85% seen once; the top ten hold roughly 0.39%. The specimen was naive CD4+ T cells from PBMCs. Subset described: CD45RA+ positively selected. Source of these receptors: a man aged 18 to 30 in good health. Some clones in this sample may be carry-over from other donors' samples.

This clone was recorded once. V gene TRBV6-1 combines with J gene TRBJ1-1, with TRBD1 matching over 7 bases. V was clipped by 8 bases and J by 3 bases; unmatched bases: 12. This CDR3 comprises 15 residues. Germline-derived CDR1 and CDR2 are MNHNS and SASEGT. The CDR3 DNA is TGTGCCAGCGCGCCCAACAGGGGAGTGGACACTGAAGCTTTCTTT. It specifies CASAPNRGVDTEAFF.

A remark on this clone: Other DNA sequences from this sample encode an identical CDR3 as well. The chain recombines TRBV28 with TRBJ2-7, with a weak D call TRBD1 (6 bases). This CDR3 spans 14 amino acids. Germline CDR1 and CDR2: MDHEN and SYDVKM. V lost 1 base to trimming and J lost 3 bases, with 10 bases between them. CDR3: CASSLLGQNYEQYF. The CDR3 DNA is TGTGCCAGCAGTTTATTAGGACAGAACTACGAGCAGTACTTC.

This sequence joins TRBV2 and TRBJ1-1; no reliable D call. CDR3 length: 10 residues. Germline CDR1 is SNHLY and CDR2 is FYNNEI. V lost 5 bases to trimming and J lost 10 bases, with 8 bases between them. Here the CDR3 reads CASSFVGAFF. CDR3 nucleotides: TGTGCCAGCAGTTTTGTAGGAGCTTTCTTT.

To note about this clone: This sample includes further DNA sequences coding for the same CDR3. The rearrangement links TRBV7-9 to TRBJ1-1; weak D call: TRBD1 (6 bases). V was trimmed by 5 bases and J by 5 bases, leaving 12 bases between them. CDR1 is SEHNR, CDR2 FQNEAQ, per germline (reference sequence). This CDR3 comprises 13 residues. The CDR3 nucleotides read TGTGCCAGCAGCCTAGGACAGAGGACTGAAGCTTTCTTT. Translation gives CASSLGQRTEAFF.

This sequence joins TRBV11-2 and TRBJ1-1, with TRBD1 identical over 7 bases. The CDR3 is made up of 13 amino acids. Germline V gives CDR1 SGHAT, CDR2 FQNNGV. The J segment lost 4 bases and the V segment lost 3 bases, leaving 2 bases of the junction unmatched. CDR3 bases: TGTGCCAGCAGCTTCACAGGGGCCACTGAAGCTTTCTTT. Translation: CASSFTGATEAFF.

V is TRBV28 and J is TRBJ2-1; 8 nucleotides match TRBD2. Looked up from germline, CDR1 is MDHEN and CDR2 is SYDVKM. Germline trimming cut 8 bases from V and 8 bases from J; bases unmatched to any gene: 11. This CDR3 contains 14 residues. CDR3 bases: TGTGCCAGCGAACTTAGCGGGACCCGGGATGAGCAGTTCTTC. This sequence encodes CASELSGTRDEQFF.

This clone was seen a single time. The chain has TRBV6-5 and TRBJ1-1, with a possible D match to TRBD1 (5 bases). This CDR3 contains 13 residues. V was pared by 7 bases and J by 0 bases, with 9 bases between. Germline assignment: CDR1 MNHEY and CDR2 SVGAGI. For the CDR3, the DNA is TGTGCCAGCACGGGGGGACTGAACACTGAAGCTTTCTTT. Translation gives CASTGGLNTEAFF.

The chain uses TRBV19 and TRBJ2-7; D ambiguous. Trimming left V 5 bases short and J 2 bases short, with 19 bases between. CDR1 and CDR2 from the germline V gene are LNHDA and SQIVND (reference sequence). The CDR3 loop spans 16 amino acids. The CDR3 bases are TGTGCCAGTAGTCTTATAGCCCGACCGACCCCCTACGAGCAGTACTTC. Translation gives CASSLIARPTPYEQYF.

This sequence joins TRBV6-5 and TRBJ1-5; TRBD1 is a possible D gene (5 bases). Per germline, CDR1 MNHEY and CDR2 SVGAGI. The CDR3 contains 11 residues. V lost 6 bases, J lost 12 bases, and 12 bases lay in between. The CDR3 spells CASRMTAVQHF. The CDR3 DNA reads TGTGCCAGCAGAATGACAGCGGTCCAGCATTTT.

Written as DNA, the CDR3 is TGTGCCAGCAGCCGATGGGGTCTGGGATTGTACTTC. Translated, it gives CASSRWGLGLYF. V usage is TRBV5-6 and J usage is TRBJ2-7; D remains unclear. This CDR3 spans 12 amino acids. V shed 4 bases and J shed 12 bases, with 17 bases lying between them. Germline loops: CDR1 SGHDT, CDR2 YYEEEE.

The rearrangement joins TRBV28 to TRBJ1-2, with D maybe TRBD1 (5 bases). The CDR3 totals 15 residues. V lost 2 bases, J lost 6 bases, and 16 bases lay in between. CDR1 is MDHEN and CDR2 is SYDVKM in the germline V gene. DNA of the CDR3: TGTGCCAGCAGTTTAGCAGGGAGAGGAAGCGATGGCTACACCTTC. This gives the protein CASSLAGRGSDGYTF.

This rearrangement joins TRBV7-2 to TRBJ2-2; D gene unclear. The V gene's germline CDR1 is SGHTA and CDR2 FQGNSA. Trimming cost V 2 bases and J 3 bases, with 4 bases left between them. The length of the CDR3 is 13 residues. CDR3 sequence reads: CASSLLDTGELFF. The CDR3 nucleotides are TGTGCCAGCAGCTTACTAGACACCGGGGAGCTGTTTTTT. The full variable domain, its missing parts supplied by reference TRBV7-2 and TRBJ2-2, is GAGVSQSPSNKVTEKGKDVELRCDPISGHTALYWYRQSLGQGLEFLIYFQGNSAPDKSGLPSDRFSAERTGGSVSTLTIQRTQQEDSAVYLCASSLLDTGELFFGEGSRLTVL.

The chain is built from TRBV4-2 and TRBJ1-1, with D unresolved. This CDR3 region has 14 residues. Between the trimmed V and J ends, which lost 2 bases and 5 bases, there was a span of 12 bases. Germline-derived CDR1 and CDR2 are LGHNA and YNFKEQ. In DNA, the CDR3 is TGTGCCAGCAGCCAATATCGAGGCGGGACTGAAGCTTTCTTT. Amino acids: CASSQYRGGTEAFF.

This chain connects TRBV5-1 to TRBJ2-7; 14 bases match TRBD2. V shed 7 bases and J 5 bases; nucleotides not matched to a gene: 8. Germline assignment: CDR1 SGHRS and CDR2 YFSETQ. The CDR3 contains 15 residues. CDR3 nucleotides: TGCGCCAGCGGCGGGACTAGCGGGAGTCTCGACGAGCAGTACTTC. This gives the protein CASGGTSGSLDEQYF. Looking up the rest from reference TRBV5-1 and TRBJ2-7 gives the full variable domain: KAGVTQTPRYLIKTRGQQVTLSCSPISGHRSVSWYQQTPGQGLQFLFEYFSETQRNKGNFPGRFSGRQFSNSRSEMNVSTLELGDSALYLCASGGTSGSLDEQYFGPGTRLTVT.

CDR3 nucleotide sequence: TGCAGCGTTGTAGGGCCTAACGAGCAGTACTTC. Protein: CSVVGPNEQYF. This sequence joins TRBV29-1 and TRBJ2-7; no reliable D call. Trimming left V 4 bases short and J 5 bases short, with 9 bases between. The CDR3 is 11 amino acids. Germline V gives CDR1 SQVTM, CDR2 ANQGSEA.

As for this clone: The sample carries other DNA sequences with the same CDR3. CDR3 in amino acids: CASSLGGQRYGYTF. The CDR3 DNA follows: TGTGCCAGCAGCTTAGGTGGGCAGCGCTATGGCTACACCTTC. The rearrangement uses TRBV7-2 and TRBJ1-2; D gene ambiguous. Germline values: CDR1 SGHTA, CDR2 FQGNSA. V shed 1 base and J shed 4 bases, with 10 bases lying between them. CDR3 length: 14 residues.

This clone was seen once. The genes are TRBV10-2 and TRBJ2-2; no clear D gene. CDR3 length: 13 amino acids. CDR1 is WSHSY and CDR2 is SAAADI in the germline V gene. Trimming shortened V by 0 bases and J by 5 bases, and 4 bases separated the two germline ends. The CDR3 is CASSESTTGELFF. Written as DNA, the CDR3 is TGCGCCAGCAGTGAGTCAACAACCGGGGAGCTGTTTTTT.

V usage is TRBV5-6 and J usage is TRBJ2-5, with D perhaps given as TRBD1 or TRBD2 (6 bases each). CDR3 length equals 14 residues. Trimming removed 0 bases from V and 5 bases from J, with 11 bases in between. Germline V gene sequence: CDR1 SGHDT, CDR2 YYEEEE. The CDR3 nucleotides are TGTGCCAGCAGCTTGGGGCAGGGGAGGGAGACCCAGTACTTC. As protein: CASSLGQGRETQYF.

This chain joins TRBV29-1 and TRBJ1-1; D is possibly TRBD1 (6 bases). Germline values: CDR1 SQVTM, CDR2 ANQGSEA. The CDR3 is 15 amino acids. The V and J ends lost 7 bases and 0 bases respectively, with 18 bases between them. The CDR3 spells CSALGGGVMNTEAFF. DNA of the CDR3: TGCAGCGCCCTAGGGGGGGGCGTAATGAACACTGAAGCTTTCTTT.

This clone was observed a handful of times. The CDR3 reads CASRLLGGGTEAFF. The CDR3 bases are TGTGCCAGCAGACTATTAGGGGGCGGCACTGAAGCTTTCTTT. The chain recombines TRBV2 with TRBJ1-1, with 7 bases matching TRBD1. The length of the CDR3 is 14 residues. Germline trimming cut 6 bases from V and 4 bases from J; bases unmatched to any gene: 8. The germline gives CDR1 SNHLY, CDR2 FYNNEI.

J is TRBJ2-1 and V is TRBV7-9; TRBD1 agrees at 10 bases. This CDR3 has 16 amino acids. CDR1 is SEHNR and CDR2 is FQNEAQ in the germline V gene (reference sequence). V lost 3 bases and J lost 5; bases outside the gene matches: 7. In nucleotides, the CDR3 is TGTGCCAGCAGCTTTTTACCGGGACAGGGGCACAATGAGCAGTTCTTC. Encoded protein: CASSFLPGQGHNEQFF.

The chain is built from TRBV2 and TRBJ2-7, with D possibly matching TRBD1 (5 bases). Trimming took off 10 bases at V and 6 bases at J, with 25 bases between the two ends. This CDR3 has 15 amino acids. CDR1 and CDR2 (germline): SNHLY, FYNNEI. The CDR3 DNA follows: TGTGCCACCCCCCTGGAAGACAGTCGGATCTCCGAGCAGTACTTC. Translation: CATPLEDSRISEQYF.

The CDR3 loop reads CASSFRARYQETQYF. In DNA, the CDR3 is TGCGCCAGCAGCTTCCGAGCGAGGTACCAAGAGACCCAGTACTTC. The chain couples TRBV5-1 to TRBJ2-5; no clear D. The CDR3 is 15 amino acids. V dropped 2 bases and J dropped 0 bases, with 11 bases sitting between them. The V gene's germline CDR1 is SGHRS and CDR2 YFSETQ.

The V and J genes are TRBV27 and TRBJ2-1; possible D gene TRBD2, 6 bases. Trimming removed 6 bases at V and 3 bases at J, with 12 bases between. Germline V CDR1 and CDR2: MNHEY, SMNVEV (reference sequence). The CDR3 extends over 14 amino acids. DNA for the CDR3: TGTGCCAGCAGCCCGTGGGGGGACTACAATGAGCAGTTCTTC. Its protein product is CASSPWGDYNEQFF.

The rearrangement links TRBV5-1 to TRBJ2-7; 7 bases line up with TRBD1. Germline V gene sequence: CDR1 SGHRS, CDR2 YFSETQ. V lost 7 bases, J lost 5 bases, and 6 bases stayed unmatched. The CDR3 loop spans 12 amino acids. CDR3 in DNA: TGCGCCAGCCGACAGGGAAAGAACGAGCAGTACTTC. Its protein is CASRQGKNEQYF.

The chain is built from TRBV28 and TRBJ1-1; D gene ambiguous. In germline, CDR1 is MDHEN, CDR2 SYDVKM. Trimming pared 10 bases from V and 6 bases from J, leaving 18 bases between. This CDR3 is 13 amino acids long. CDR3 loop: CATLTRNGAEAFF. In DNA, the CDR3 is TGTGCCACCTTGACCCGAAATGGCGCTGAAGCTTTCTTT.

The chain employs TRBV7-3 and TRBJ2-3; D ambiguous. Germline V gene data show CDR1 as SGHTA and CDR2 as FQGTGA. Between the trimmed V and J ends, which lost 5 bases and 6 bases, there was a span of 18 bases. This CDR3 region has 15 residues. CDR3 sequence: CASSPQSGGLDTQYF. The DNA of the CDR3 is TGTGCCAGCAGCCCCCAGTCCGGCGGCTTGGATACGCAGTATTTT.

This CDR3 is CASTLGTSGRSAPDTQYF. The CDR3 region has the DNA TGTGCCAGCACGTTAGGGACTAGCGGGAGATCCGCCCCAGATACGCAGTATTTT. The chain has TRBV6-4 and TRBJ2-3; 14 bases align to TRBD2. There are 18 residues in the CDR3. V trimming: 7 bases; J trimming: 4 bases; junction bases outside the gene matches: 13. Germline CDR1 is MRHNA and CDR2 is SNTAGT.